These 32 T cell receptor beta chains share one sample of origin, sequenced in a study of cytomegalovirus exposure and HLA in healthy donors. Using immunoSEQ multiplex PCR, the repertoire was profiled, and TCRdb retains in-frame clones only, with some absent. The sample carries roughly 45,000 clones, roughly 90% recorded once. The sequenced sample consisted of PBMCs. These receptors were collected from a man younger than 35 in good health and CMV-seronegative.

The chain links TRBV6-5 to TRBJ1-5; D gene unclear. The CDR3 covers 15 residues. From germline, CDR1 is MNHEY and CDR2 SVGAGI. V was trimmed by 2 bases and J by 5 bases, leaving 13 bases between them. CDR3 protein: CASSYVSGNDQPQHF. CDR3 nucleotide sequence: TGTGCCAGCAGTTACGTCTCGGGGAATGATCAGCCCCAGCATTTT.

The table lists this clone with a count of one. In DNA form, the CDR3 reads TGCAGTGCAAACAGGAACACTGAAGCTTTCTTT. It translates to CSANRNTEAFF. This chain uses TRBV20-1 with TRBJ1-1; unclear D gene. The CDR3 runs 11 residues. V was pared by 6 bases and J by 1 base, with 6 bases between. Germline V CDR1 and CDR2: DFQATT, SNEGSKA (reference sequence).

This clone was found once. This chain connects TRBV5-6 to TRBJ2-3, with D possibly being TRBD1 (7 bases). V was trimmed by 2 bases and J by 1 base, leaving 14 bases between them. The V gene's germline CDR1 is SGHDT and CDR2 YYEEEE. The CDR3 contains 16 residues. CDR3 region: CASSFRGEGRTDTQYF. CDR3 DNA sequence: TGTGCCAGCAGCTTCAGGGGGGAAGGGCGCACAGATACGCAGTATTTT. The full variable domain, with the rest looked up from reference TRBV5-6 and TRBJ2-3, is DAGVTQSPTHLIKTRGQQVTLRCSPKSGHDTVSWYQQALGQGPQFIFQYYEEEERQRGNFPDRFSGHQFPNYSSELNVNALLLGDSALYLCASSFRGEGRTDTQYFGPGTRLTVL.

DNA for the CDR3: TGTGCCAGCAGCTTAAATGCGGGGGCGGACGCCGGGGAGCTGTTTTTT. It codes for CASSLNAGADAGELFF. The chain has TRBV7-3 and TRBJ2-2, with a weak D call TRBD2 (7 bases). There are 16 residues in the CDR3. The germline gives CDR1 SGHTA, CDR2 FQGTGA. Trimming removed 1 base from V and 6 bases from J, with 15 bases in between.

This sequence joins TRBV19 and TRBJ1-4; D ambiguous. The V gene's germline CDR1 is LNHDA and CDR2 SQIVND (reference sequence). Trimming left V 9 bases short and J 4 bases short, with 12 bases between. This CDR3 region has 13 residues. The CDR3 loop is CASGTENNEKLFF. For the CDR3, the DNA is TGTGCCAGCGGCACGGAGAATAATGAAAAACTGTTTTTT.

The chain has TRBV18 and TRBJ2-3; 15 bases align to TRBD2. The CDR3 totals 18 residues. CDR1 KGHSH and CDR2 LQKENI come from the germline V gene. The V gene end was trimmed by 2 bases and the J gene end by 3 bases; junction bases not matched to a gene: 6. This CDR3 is CASSPIGTSGRSTDTQYF. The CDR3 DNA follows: TGTGCCAGCTCACCAATAGGGACTAGCGGGAGGTCGACAGATACGCAGTATTTT.

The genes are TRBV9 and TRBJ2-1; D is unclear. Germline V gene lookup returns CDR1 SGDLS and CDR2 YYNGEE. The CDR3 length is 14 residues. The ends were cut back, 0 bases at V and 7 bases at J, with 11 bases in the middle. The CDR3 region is CASSVDGASNEQFF. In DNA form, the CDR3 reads TGTGCCAGCAGCGTAGACGGAGCTTCGAATGAGCAGTTCTTC.

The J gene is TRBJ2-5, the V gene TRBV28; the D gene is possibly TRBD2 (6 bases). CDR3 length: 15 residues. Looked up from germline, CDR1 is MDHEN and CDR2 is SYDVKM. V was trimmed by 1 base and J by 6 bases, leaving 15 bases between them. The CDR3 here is CASSLLAGGRKTQYF. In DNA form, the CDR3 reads TGTGCCAGCAGTTTATTGGCTGGAGGGAGGAAGACCCAGTACTTC.

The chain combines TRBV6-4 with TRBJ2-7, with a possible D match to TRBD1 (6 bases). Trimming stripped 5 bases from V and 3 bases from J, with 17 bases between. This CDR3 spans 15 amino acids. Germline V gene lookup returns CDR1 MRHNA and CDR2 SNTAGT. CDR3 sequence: CASSLSPGAHYEQYF. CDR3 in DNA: TGTGCCAGCAGTTTGTCTCCAGGGGCCCACTACGAGCAGTACTTC.

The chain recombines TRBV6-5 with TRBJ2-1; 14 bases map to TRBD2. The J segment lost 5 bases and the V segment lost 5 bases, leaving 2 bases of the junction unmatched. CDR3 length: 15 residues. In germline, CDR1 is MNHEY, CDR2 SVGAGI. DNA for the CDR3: TGTGCCAGCAGTCCGGGACTAGCGGGGGACAATGAGCAGTTCTTC. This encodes CASSPGLAGDNEQFF.

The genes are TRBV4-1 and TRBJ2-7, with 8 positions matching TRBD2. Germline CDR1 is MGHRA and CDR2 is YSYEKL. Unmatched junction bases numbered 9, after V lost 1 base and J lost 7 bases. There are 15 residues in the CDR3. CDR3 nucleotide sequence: TGCGCCAGCAGCCAAGTACGGGAGGGCTCCTGGGAGCAGTACTTC. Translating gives CASSQVREGSWEQYF.

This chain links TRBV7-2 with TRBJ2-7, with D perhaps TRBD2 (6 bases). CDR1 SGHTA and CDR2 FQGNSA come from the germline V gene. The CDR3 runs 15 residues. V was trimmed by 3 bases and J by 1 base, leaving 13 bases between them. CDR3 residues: CASSFRGSGSYEQYF. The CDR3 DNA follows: TGTGCCAGCAGCTTCCGGGGTAGCGGTTCCTACGAGCAGTACTTC.

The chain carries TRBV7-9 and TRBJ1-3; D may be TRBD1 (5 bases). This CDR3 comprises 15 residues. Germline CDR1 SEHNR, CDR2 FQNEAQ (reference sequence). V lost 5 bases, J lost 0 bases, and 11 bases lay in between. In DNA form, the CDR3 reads TGTGCCAGCAGCCCGACAGCTTCCTCTGGAAACACCATATATTTT. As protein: CASSPTASSGNTIYF.

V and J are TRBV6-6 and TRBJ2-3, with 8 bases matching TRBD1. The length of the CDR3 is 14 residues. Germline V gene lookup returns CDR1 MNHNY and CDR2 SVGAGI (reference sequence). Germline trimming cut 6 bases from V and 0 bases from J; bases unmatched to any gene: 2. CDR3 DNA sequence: TGTGCCAGCAGATGGACAGGGAGCACAGATACGCAGTATTTT. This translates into CASRWTGSTDTQYF.

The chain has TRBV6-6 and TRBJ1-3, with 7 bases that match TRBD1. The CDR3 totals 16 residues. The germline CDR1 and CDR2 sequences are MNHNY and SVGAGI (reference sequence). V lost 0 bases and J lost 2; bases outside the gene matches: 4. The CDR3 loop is CASSYSPTGTGNTIYF. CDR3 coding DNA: TGTGCCAGCAGTTACTCCCCGACAGGGACTGGAAACACCATATATTTT.

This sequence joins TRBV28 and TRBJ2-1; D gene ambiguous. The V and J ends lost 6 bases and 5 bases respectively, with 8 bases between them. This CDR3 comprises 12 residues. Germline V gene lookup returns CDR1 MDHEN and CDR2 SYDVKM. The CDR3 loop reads CASSPDNNEQFF. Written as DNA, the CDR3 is TGTGCCAGCAGCCCAGATAACAATGAGCAGTTCTTC.

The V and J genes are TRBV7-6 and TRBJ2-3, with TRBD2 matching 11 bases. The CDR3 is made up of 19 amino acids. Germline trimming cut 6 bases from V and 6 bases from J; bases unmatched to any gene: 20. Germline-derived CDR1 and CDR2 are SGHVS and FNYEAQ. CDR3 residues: CASSYDRDGQTSGEDTQYF. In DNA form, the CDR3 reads TGTGCCAGCAGTTACGACCGGGACGGTCAGACTAGCGGGGAGGATACGCAGTATTTT. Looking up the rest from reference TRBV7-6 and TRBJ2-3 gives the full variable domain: GAGVSQSPRYKVTKRGQDVALRCDPISGHVSLYWYRQALGQGPEFLTYFNYEAQQDKSGLPNDRFSAERPEGSISTLTIQRTEQRDSAMYRCASSYDRDGQTSGEDTQYFGPGTRLTVL.

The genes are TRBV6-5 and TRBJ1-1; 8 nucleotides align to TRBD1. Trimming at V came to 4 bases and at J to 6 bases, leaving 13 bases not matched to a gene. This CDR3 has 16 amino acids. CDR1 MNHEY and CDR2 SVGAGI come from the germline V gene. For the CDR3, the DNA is TGTGCCAGCAGTTCCGGGCAGGGGGCGCCTCTCCCTGAAGCTTTCTTT. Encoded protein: CASSSGQGAPLPEAFF.

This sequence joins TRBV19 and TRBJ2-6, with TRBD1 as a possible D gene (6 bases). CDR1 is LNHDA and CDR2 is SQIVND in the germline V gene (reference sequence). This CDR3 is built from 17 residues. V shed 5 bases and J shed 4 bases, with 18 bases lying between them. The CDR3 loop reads CASSSSTGYGGANVLTF. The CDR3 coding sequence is TGTGCCAGTAGTTCCTCAACAGGGTACGGCGGGGCCAACGTCCTGACTTTC.

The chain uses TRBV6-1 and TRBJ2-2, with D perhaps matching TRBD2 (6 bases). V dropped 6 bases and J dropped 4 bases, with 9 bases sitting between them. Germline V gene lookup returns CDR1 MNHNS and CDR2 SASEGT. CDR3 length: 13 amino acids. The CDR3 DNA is TGTGCCAGCAGGGGCGGGGTCACCGGGGAGCTGTTTTTT. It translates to CASRGGVTGELFF.

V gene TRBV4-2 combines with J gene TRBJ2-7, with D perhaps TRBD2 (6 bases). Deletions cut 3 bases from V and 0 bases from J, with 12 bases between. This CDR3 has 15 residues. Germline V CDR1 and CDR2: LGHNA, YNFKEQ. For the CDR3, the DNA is TGTGCCAGCAGCCAGGATAGCGGTAGCTCCTACGAGCAGTACTTC. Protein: CASSQDSGSSYEQYF.

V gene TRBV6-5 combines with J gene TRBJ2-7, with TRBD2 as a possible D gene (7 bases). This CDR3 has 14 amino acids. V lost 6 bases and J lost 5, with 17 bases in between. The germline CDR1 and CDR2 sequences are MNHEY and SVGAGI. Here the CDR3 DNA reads TGTGCCAGCAGCCTGGGGGGGGGCCGGGACGAGCAGTACTTC. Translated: CASSLGGGRDEQYF.

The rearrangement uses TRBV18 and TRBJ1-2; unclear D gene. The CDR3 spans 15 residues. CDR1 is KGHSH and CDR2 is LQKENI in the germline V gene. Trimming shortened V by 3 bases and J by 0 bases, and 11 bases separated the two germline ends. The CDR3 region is CASSPPGFPNYGYTF. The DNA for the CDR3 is TGTGCCAGCTCACCCCCCGGTTTTCCTAACTATGGCTACACCTTC.

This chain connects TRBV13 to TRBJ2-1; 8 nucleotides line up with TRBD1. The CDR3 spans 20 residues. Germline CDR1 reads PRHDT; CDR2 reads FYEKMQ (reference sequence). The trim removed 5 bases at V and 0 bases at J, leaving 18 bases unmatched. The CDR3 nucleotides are TGTGCCAGCAGCCCCGAGGGCAGGGGGCGAGTTTTTTCCTCCTACAATGAGCAGTTCTTC. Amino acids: CASSPEGRGRVFSSYNEQFF.

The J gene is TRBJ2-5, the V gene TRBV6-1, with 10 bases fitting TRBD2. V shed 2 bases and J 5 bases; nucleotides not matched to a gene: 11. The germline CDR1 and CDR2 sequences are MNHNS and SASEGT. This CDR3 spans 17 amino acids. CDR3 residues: CASSEYPLAGTVETQYF. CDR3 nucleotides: TGTGCCAGCAGTGAATACCCACTAGCGGGGACTGTGGAGACCCAGTACTTC.

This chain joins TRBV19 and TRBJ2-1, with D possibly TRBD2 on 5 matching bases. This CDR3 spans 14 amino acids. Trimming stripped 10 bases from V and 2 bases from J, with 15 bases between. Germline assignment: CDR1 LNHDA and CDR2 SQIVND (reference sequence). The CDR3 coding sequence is TGTGCCACCCCCCCTAGCATGCCCTACAATGAGCAGTTCTTC. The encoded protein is CATPPSMPYNEQFF.

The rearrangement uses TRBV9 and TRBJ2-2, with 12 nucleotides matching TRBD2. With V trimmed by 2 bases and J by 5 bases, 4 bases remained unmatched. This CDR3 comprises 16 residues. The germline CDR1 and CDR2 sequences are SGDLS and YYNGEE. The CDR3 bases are TGTGCCAGCAGCGTCCTAGCGGGGGGGCCTACCGGGGAGCTGTTTTTT. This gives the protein CASSVLAGGPTGELFF.

In nucleotides, the CDR3 is TGTGCCAGCAAGCTCAGGGGGAGGATGGGAAACACCATATATTTT. The encoded protein is CASKLRGRMGNTIYF. The chain links TRBV6-4 to TRBJ1-3; 7 nucleotides match TRBD1. CDR3 length: 15 residues. Germline V gives CDR1 MRHNA, CDR2 SNTAGT. Losses at the gene ends were 7 bases for V and 4 bases for J; bases not matched to a gene: 10.

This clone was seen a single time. The CDR3: CASSESEGAVKNIQYF. The CDR3 nucleotides are TGCGCCAGCAGTGAGTCGGAGGGGGCTGTCAAAAACATTCAGTACTTC. V is TRBV10-1 and J is TRBJ2-4; possibly TRBD1 for D (7 bases). The CDR3 is made up of 16 amino acids. The germline V gene has CDR1 WNHNN and CDR2 SYGVQD (reference sequence). Trimming took 0 bases from V and 3 from J, leaving 12 bases between them.

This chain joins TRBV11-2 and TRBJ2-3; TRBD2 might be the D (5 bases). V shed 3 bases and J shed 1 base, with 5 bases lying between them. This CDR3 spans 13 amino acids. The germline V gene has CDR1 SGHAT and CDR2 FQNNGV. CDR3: CASSLRGTDTQYF. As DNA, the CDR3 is TGTGCCAGCAGCTTGAGGGGCACAGATACGCAGTATTTT.

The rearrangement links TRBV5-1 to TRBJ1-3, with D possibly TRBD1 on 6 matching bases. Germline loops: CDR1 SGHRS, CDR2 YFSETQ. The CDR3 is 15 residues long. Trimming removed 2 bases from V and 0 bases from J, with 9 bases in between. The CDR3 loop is CASSLQGTSGNTIYF. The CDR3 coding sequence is TGCGCCAGCAGCTTACAGGGAACCTCTGGAAACACCATATATTTT.

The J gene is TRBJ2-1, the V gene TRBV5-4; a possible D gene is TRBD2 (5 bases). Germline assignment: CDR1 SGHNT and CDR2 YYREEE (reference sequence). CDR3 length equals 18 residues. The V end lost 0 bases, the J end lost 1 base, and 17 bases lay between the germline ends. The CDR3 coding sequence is TGTGCCAGCAGCTTGGCCGATCGGGCTAGCCGGTCCTACAATGAGCAGTTCTTC. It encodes CASSLADRASRSYNEQFF.